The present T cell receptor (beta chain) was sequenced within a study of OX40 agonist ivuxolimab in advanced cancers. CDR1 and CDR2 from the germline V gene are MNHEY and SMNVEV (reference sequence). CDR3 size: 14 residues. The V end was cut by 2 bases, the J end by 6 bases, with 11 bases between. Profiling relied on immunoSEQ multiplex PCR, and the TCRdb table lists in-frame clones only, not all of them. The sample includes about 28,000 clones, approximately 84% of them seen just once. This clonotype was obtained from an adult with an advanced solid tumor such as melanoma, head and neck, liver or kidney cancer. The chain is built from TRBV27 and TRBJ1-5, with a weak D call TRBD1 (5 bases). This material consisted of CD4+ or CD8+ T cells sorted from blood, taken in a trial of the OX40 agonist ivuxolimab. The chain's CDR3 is CASSLRGEGQPQHF. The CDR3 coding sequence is TGTGCCAGCAGTTTACGGGGGGAAGGTCAGCCCCAGCATTTT.